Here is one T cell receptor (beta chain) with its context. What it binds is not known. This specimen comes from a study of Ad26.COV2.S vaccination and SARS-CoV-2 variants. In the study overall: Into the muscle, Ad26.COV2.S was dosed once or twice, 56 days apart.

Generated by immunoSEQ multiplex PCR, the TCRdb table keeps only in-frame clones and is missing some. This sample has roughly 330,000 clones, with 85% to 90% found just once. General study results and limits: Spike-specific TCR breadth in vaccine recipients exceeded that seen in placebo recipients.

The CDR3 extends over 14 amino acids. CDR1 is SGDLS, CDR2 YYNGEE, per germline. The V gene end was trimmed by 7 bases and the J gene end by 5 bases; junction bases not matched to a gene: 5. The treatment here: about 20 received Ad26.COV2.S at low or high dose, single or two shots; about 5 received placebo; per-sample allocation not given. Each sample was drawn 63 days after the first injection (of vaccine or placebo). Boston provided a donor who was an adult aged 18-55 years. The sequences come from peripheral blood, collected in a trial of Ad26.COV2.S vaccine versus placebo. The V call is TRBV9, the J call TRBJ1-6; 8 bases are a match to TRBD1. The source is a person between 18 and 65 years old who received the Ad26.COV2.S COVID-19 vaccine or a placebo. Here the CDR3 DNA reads TGTGCCAGCGGACAGGGACTGAATAATTCACCCCTCCACTTT. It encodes CASGQGLNNSPLHF.